These T cell receptor beta chains were read from a single sample in a study of quantifying T cell responses using KT2 cells. MiXCR, applied by TCRdb to the UMI-ligation and nested PCR reads, yields one record per CDR3 protein. Among tens of thousands of distinct CDR3 sequences listed, more than 9% were seen once. Sequencing input: PBMCs spiked with cells of the T cell clone KT2. Receptors were obtained from a human donor. Each CDR3 is given with its conserved first and last residue. The D gene is left open where the match is weak. Size tells how often a clone was seen (once, few, many) or the class of an expanded clone, and some rows leave it out.

V gene: TRBV11-1
J gene: TRBJ2-1
clone size: few
D gene: -
CDR3 DNA: TGTGCCAGCAGCTTAAACTCTGCCTCCTACAATGAGCAGTTCTTC
CDR3 protein: CASSLNSASYNEQFF

V gene: TRBV3-1
J gene: TRBJ2-3
clone size: few
D gene: -
CDR3 DNA: TGTGCCAGCAACAGCTTCCTCTCCCCCGGCCCAGATACGCAGTATTTT
CDR3 protein: CASNSFLSPGPDTQYF

V gene: TRBV5-1
J gene: TRBJ1-2
clone size: many
D gene: -
CDR3 DNA: TGCGCCAGCAGCTTGGAATCAACAGCACGAGGCTACACCTTC
CDR3 protein: CASSLESTARGYTF

V gene: TRBV4-1
J gene: TRBJ2-1
clone size: -
D gene: -
CDR3 DNA: TGCGCCAGCAGCCGTCGACAGGGACTTTACAATGAGCAGTTCTTC
CDR3 protein: CASSRRQGLYNEQFF

V gene: TRBV10-3
J gene: TRBJ1-5
clone size: many
D gene: TRBD1
CDR3 DNA: TGTGCCATCAGGGCCGGGACAGGGGATGAGGCCCAGCATTTT
CDR3 protein: CAIRAGTGDEAQHF

V gene: TRBV7-9
J gene: TRBJ2-1
clone size: few
D gene: -
CDR3 DNA: TGTGCCAGCAGCTTCGGGAGCTCCTACAATGAGCAGTTCTTC
CDR3 protein: CASSFGSSYNEQFF

V gene: TRBV6-6
J gene: TRBJ2-1
clone size: many
D gene: TRBD1
CDR3 DNA: TGTGCCAGCAGTTGGAGCCTTGGGACAGGGGAATCTAGTGAGCAGTTCTTC
CDR3 protein: CASSWSLGTGESSEQFF

V gene: TRBV29-1
J gene: TRBJ1-2
clone size: many
D gene: -
CDR3 DNA: TGCAGCTTTTCCCGACCGGGAATGGTTGGCTACACCTTC
CDR3 protein: CSFSRPGMVGYTF

V gene: TRBV10-3
J gene: TRBJ2-7
clone size: many
D gene: -
CDR3 DNA: TGTGCCATCAGCTCTACACCTGCCTACGAGCAGTACTTC
CDR3 protein: CAISSTPAYEQYF

V gene: TRBV3-1
J gene: TRBJ1-2
clone size: many
D gene: -
CDR3 DNA: TGTGCCAGCAGCCGGCGGGGTAGGGGATTTCACTATGGCTACACCTTC
CDR3 protein: CASSRRGRGFHYGYTF

V gene: TRBV19
J gene: TRBJ1-1
clone size: -
D gene: TRBD1
CDR3 DNA: TGTGCCAGTAGCGACAGGGAGAACACTGAAGCTTTCTTT
CDR3 protein: CASSDRENTEAFF

V gene: TRBV7-9
J gene: TRBJ1-1
clone size: few
D gene: -
CDR3 DNA: TGTGCCAGCAGCCGGACTATTTACACTGAAGCTTTCTTT
CDR3 protein: CASSRTIYTEAFF

V gene: TRBV7-2
J gene: TRBJ1-3
clone size: few
D gene: -
CDR3 DNA: TGTGCCAGCAGCACAGGGTTTATGGACACCATATATTTT
CDR3 protein: CASSTGFMDTIYF

V gene: TRBV14
J gene: TRBJ1-5
clone size: few
D gene: -
CDR3 DNA: TGTGCCAGCAGCCAACACGCCCTTAGGGTTAATAGCAATCAGCCCCAGCATTTT
CDR3 protein: CASSQHALRVNSNQPQHF